This TCR beta chain emerged from a study of blood T cell repertoires in COVID-19. Profiling relied on immunoSEQ multiplex PCR, and the TCRdb table lists in-frame clones only, not all of them. Among approximately 50,000 clones, nearly 95% were seen once, and the ten largest hold 4.5% to 5.5%. This CDR3 is built from 14 residues. V was clipped by 7 bases and J by 1 base; unmatched bases: 5. Germline V gives CDR1 SQVTM, CDR2 ANQGSEA. Input material: peripheral blood. This sequence was found in a man in his fifties with active COVID-19. The chain joins TRBV29-1 to TRBJ2-1, with 9 bases identical to TRBD2. This CDR3 reads CSAAGGRSYNEQFF. The CDR3, as DNA: TGCAGCGCAGCGGGGGGTAGGTCCTACAATGAGCAGTTCTTC.